A selection of T cell receptor beta chains follows, all from one sample in a study of T-cell memory formation after mild COVID-19. TCRdb reprocessed the 5' RACE reads via MiXCR and lists one record per CDR3 protein. The table includes 100,000 to 150,000 distinct CDR3 sequences, more than 15% detected once. Material for sequencing was PBMCs or a T cell subset sorted from them (not recorded which). These receptors originate from a man younger than 35 who had mild COVID-19 (a few samples of this study predate the infection). Cell type and time point are not known. Both conserved end residues are part of each CDR3. The D gene is left open where the match is weak. Only some rows state a clone size, as once, few, many or a class for expanded clones.

clone_size | d_call | j_call | v_call | cdr3_aa | cdr3_nt
few | - | TRBJ1-4 | TRBV6-6 | CASSPHEKLFF | TGTGCCAGCAGCCCACATGAAAAACTGTTTTTT
few | TRBD1 | TRBJ2-2 | TRBV5-6 | CASSLVGQGSGELFF | TGTGCCAGCAGCTTGGTGGGACAGGGGTCCGGGGAGCTGTTTTTT
- | - | TRBJ2-3 | TRBV20-1 | CSATYTDTQYF | TGCAGTGCCACCTACACAGATACGCAGTATTTT
few | - | TRBJ2-3 | TRBV7-2 | CASSPEVDPGGTDTQYF | TGTGCCAGCAGCCCGGAAGTGGATCCGGGGGGCACAGATACGCAGTATTTT
many | TRBD2 | TRBJ2-5 | TRBV20-1 | CSARGDPGGQETQYF | TGCAGTGCTAGAGGCGACCCGGGGGGCCAAGAGACCCAGTACTTC
- | - | TRBJ1-4 | TRBV10-3 | CAISPQQGTEKLFF | TGTGCCATCAGCCCTCAACAGGGTACTGAAAAACTGTTTTTT
- | - | TRBJ2-7 | TRBV5-1 | CASSLVSAAYYEQYF | TGCGCCAGCAGCTTGGTTTCGGCAGCCTACTACGAGCAGTACTTC
once | - | TRBJ2-5 | TRBV5-1 | CASSLASGTAETQYF | TGCGCCAGCAGCTTGGCCTCAGGTACGGCGGAGACCCAGTACTTC
- | - | TRBJ1-6 | TRBV4-2 | CASSQDLLGNPYNSPLHF | TGTGCCAGCAGCCAAGATCTCTTGGGGAACCCCTATAATTCACCCCTCCACTTT
- | - | TRBJ1-6 | TRBV28 | CASSGLLAGFFSPLHF | TGTGCCAGCAGTGGCCTGTTGGCAGGGTTCTTTTCACCCCTCCACTTT
- | - | TRBJ2-7 | TRBV6-5 | CASSYEGTSYEQYF | TGTGCCAGCAGTTATGAAGGCACTTCCTACGAGCAGTACTTC
- | TRBD2 | TRBJ2-3 | TRBV11-2 | CASSEFSGGPDTQYF | TGTGCCAGCAGCGAATTTAGCGGGGGCCCAGATACGCAGTATTTT
- | - | TRBJ2-2 | TRBV7-7 | CASSPRRGYTGELFF | TGTGCTAGCAGCCCCCGGAGGGGATACACCGGGGAGCTGTTTTTT
few | - | TRBJ2-2 | TRBV7-3 | CASSFNTGANTGELFF | TGTGCCAGCAGCTTCAACACGGGTGCGAACACCGGGGAGCTGTTTTTT
few | - | TRBJ2-3 | TRBV6-1 | CASSEFLGALTDTQYF | TGTGCCAGCAGTGAATTCCTGGGGGCCCTCACAGATACGCAGTATTTT
- | - | TRBJ1-2 | TRBV3-1 | CASSQVGYGYTF | TGTGCCAGCAGCCAAGTAGGCTATGGCTACACCTTC
- | - | TRBJ2-5 | TRBV27 | CASSPFPGEYQETQYF | TGTGCCAGCAGTCCCTTTCCAGGGGAGTACCAAGAGACCCAGTACTTC
- | - | TRBJ2-5 | TRBV3-1 | CASSQESETQYF | TGTGCCAGCAGCCAAGAATCGGAGACCCAGTACTTC
many | TRBD2 | TRBJ2-1 | TRBV7-2 | CASSFPRGAVNEQFF | TGTGCCAGCAGCTTTCCGCGGGGGGCCGTGAATGAGCAGTTCTTC
few | TRBD2 | TRBJ2-5 | TRBV5-5 | CASSFVGSGVYQETQYF | TGTGCCAGCAGCTTCGTTGGTAGCGGGGTGTACCAAGAGACCCAGTACTTC
- | - | TRBJ1-1 | TRBV4-3 | CASSQEQQNTEAFF | TGCGCCAGCAGCCAAGAACAACAGAACACTGAAGCTTTCTTT
- | TRBD2 | TRBJ2-7 | TRBV5-1 | CASSYGGDSSEQYF | TGCGCCAGCAGCTACGGGGGGGACTCATCCGAGCAGTACTTC
- | TRBD1 | TRBJ2-5 | TRBV19 | CASSPGQQTQETQYF | TGTGCCAGTAGTCCGGGACAGCAGACCCAAGAGACCCAGTACTTC
- | - | TRBJ1-1 | TRBV5-6 | CASNRQGRAEAFF | TGTGCCAGCAACCGGCAGGGGAGAGCTGAAGCTTTCTTT
- | - | TRBJ2-1 | TRBV3-1 | CASSQVEQYNEQFF | TGTGCCAGCAGCCAAGTTGAACAGTACAATGAGCAGTTCTTC
- | TRBD1 | TRBJ2-3 | TRBV24-1 | CATSGQGQGTQYF | TGTGCCACCAGTGGACAGGGACAGGGTACGCAGTATTTT
- | - | TRBJ2-5 | TRBV12-3/TRBV12-4 | CASRNFRDGQETQYF | TGTGCCAGCAGAAACTTCAGGGACGGACAAGAGACCCAGTACTTC
- | - | TRBJ2-1 | TRBV4-3 | CASSQEPQGGEQFF | TGCGCCAGCAGCCAAGAACCACAGGGCGGTGAGCAGTTCTTC
- | TRBD2 | TRBJ2-2 | TRBV11-2 | CASSPPVGGGRTGELFF | TGTGCCAGCAGCCCGCCGGTCGGCGGGGGGAGGACCGGGGAGCTGTTTTTT
few | - | TRBJ2-5 | TRBV12-3/TRBV12-4 | CASSLPRGHGETQYF | TGTGCCAGCAGTTTACCCCGGGGTCACGGTGAGACCCAGTACTTC
- | TRBD1 | TRBJ1-2 | TRBV6-2/TRBV6-3 | CASSWAGQTVYGYTF | TGTGCCAGCAGTTGGGCGGGACAGACCGTCTATGGCTACACCTTC